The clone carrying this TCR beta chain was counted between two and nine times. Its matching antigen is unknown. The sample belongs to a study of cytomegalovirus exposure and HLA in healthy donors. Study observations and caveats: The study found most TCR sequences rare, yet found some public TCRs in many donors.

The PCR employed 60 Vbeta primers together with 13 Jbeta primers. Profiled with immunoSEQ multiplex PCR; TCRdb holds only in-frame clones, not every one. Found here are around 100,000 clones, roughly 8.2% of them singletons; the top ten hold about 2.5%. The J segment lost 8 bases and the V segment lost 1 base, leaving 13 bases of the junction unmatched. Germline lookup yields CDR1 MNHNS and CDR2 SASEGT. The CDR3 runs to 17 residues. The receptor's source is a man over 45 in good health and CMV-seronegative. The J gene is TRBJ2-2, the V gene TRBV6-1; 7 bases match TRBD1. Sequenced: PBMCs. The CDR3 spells CASSEGDSLIITGELFF. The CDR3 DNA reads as TGTGCCAGCAGTGAAGGGGACAGCCTTATTATAACAGGGGAGCTGTTTTTT.